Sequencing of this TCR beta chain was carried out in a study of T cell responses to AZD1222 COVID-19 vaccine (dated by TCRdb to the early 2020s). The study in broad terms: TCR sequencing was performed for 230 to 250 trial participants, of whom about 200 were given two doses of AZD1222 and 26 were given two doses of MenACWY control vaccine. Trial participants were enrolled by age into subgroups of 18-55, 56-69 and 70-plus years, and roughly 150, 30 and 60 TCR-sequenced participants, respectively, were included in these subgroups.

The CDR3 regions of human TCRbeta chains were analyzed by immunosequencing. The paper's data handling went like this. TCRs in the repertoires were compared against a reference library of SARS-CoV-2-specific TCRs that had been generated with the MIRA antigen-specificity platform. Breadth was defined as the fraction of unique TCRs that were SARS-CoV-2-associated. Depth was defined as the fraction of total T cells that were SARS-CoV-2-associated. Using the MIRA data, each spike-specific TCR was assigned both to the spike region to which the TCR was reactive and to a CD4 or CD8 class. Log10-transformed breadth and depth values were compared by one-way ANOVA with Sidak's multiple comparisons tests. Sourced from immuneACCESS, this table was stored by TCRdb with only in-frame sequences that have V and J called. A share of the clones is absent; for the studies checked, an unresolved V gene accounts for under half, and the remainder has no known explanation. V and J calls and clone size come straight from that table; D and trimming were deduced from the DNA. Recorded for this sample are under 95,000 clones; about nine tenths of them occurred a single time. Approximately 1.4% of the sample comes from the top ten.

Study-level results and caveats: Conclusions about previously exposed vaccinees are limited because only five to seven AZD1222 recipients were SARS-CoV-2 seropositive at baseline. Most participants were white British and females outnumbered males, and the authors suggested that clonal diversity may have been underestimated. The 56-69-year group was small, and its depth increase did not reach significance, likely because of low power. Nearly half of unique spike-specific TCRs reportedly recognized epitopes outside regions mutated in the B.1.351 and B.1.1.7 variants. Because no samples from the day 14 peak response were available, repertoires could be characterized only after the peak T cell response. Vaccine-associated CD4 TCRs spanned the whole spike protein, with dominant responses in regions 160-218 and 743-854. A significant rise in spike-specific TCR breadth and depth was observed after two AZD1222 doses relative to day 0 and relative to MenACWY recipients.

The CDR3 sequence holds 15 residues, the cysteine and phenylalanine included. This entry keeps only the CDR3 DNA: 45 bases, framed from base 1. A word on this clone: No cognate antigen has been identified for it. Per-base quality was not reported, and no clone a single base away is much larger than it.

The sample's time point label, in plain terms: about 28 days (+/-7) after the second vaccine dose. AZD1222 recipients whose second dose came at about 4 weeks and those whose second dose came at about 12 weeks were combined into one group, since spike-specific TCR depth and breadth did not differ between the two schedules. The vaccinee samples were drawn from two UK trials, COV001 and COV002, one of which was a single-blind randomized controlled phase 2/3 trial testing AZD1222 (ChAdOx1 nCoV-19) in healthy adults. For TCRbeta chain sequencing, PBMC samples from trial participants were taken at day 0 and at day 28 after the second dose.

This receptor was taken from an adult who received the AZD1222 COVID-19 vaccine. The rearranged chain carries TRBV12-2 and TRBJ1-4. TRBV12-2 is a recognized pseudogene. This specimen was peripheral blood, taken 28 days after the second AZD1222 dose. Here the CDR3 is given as CASRLRWGRLEKLFF. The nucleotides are TGTGCAAGTCGCTTAAGGTGGGGACGCTTGGAAAAACTGTTTTTT.